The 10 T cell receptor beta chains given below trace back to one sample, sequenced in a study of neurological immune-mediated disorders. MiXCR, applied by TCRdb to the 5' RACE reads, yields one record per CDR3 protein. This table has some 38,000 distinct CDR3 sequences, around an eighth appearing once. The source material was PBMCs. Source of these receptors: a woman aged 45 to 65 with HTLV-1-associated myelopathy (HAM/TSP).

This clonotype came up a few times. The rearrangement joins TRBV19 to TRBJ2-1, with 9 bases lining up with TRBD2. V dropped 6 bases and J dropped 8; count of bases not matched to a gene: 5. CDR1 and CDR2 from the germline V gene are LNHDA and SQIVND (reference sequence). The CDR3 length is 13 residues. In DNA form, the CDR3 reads TGTGCCAGTAGGCGGGGGGGCAGGGATGAGCAGTTCTTC. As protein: CASRRGGRDEQFF. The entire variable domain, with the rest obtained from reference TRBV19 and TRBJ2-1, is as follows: DGGITQSPKYLFRKEGQNVTLSCEQNLNHDAMYWYRQDPGQGLRLIYYSQIVNDFQKGDIAEGYSVSREKKESFPLTVTSAQKNPTAFYLCASRRGGRDEQFFGPGTRLTVL.

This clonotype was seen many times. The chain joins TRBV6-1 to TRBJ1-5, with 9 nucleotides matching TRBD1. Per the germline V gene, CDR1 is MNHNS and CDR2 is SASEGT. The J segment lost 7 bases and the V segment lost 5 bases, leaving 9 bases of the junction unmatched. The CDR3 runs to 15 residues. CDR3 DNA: TGTGCCAGCAGTTTCCCGGGACAGGGTAACCAGCCCCAGCATTTT. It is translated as CASSFPGQGNQPQHF.

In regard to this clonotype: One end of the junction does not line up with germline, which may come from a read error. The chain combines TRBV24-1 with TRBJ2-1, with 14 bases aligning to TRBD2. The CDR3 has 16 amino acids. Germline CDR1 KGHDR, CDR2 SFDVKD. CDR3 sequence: CVTSETTSGRASEQFF. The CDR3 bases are TGCGTCACCAGTGAAACGACTAGCGGGAGGGCCAGTGAGCAGTTCTTC.

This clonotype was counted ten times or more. As DNA, the CDR3 is TGTGCCAGCAACTCGGGACTTAGCAATCAGCCCCAGCATTTT. It specifies CASNSGLSNQPQHF. The V call is TRBV6-1, the J call TRBJ1-5; the D gene is possibly TRBD1 (5 bases). The CDR3 has 14 residues. Germline CDR1 reads MNHNS; CDR2 reads SASEGT. Trimming shortened V by 7 bases and J by 0 bases, and 10 bases separated the two germline ends.

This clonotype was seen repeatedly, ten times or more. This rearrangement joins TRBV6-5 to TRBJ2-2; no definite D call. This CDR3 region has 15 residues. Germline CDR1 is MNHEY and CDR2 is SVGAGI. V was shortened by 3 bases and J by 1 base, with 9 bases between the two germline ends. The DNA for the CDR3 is TGTGCCAGCAGTTATCTGGCAGTGAACACCGGGGAGCTGTTTTTT. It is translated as CASSYLAVNTGELFF.

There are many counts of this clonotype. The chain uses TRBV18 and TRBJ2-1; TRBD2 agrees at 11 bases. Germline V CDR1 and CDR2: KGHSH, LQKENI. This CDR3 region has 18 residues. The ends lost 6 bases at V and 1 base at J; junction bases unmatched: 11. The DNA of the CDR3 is TGTGCCAGCTCCCCTTGGACTAGCGGGCGAGGATCCTACAATGAGCAGTTCTTC. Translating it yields CASSPWTSGRGSYNEQFF.

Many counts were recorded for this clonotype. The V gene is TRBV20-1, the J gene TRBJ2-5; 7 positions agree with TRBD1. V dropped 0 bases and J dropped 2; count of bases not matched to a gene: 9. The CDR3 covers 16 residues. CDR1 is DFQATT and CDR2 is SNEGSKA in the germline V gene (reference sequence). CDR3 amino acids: CSARDVLGGVQETQYF. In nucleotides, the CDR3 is TGCAGTGCTAGAGATGTTTTAGGGGGCGTTCAAGAGACCCAGTACTTC.

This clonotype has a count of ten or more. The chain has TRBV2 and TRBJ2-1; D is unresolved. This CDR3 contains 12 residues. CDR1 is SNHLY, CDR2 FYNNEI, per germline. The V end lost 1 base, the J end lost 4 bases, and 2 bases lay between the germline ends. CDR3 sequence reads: CASSEDYNEQFF. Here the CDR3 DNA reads TGTGCCAGCAGTGAAGATTACAATGAGCAGTTCTTC. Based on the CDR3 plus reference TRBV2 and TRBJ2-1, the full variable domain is EPEVTQTPSHQVTQMGQEVILRCVPISNHLYFYWYRQILGQKVEFLVSFYNNEISEKSEIFDDQFSVERPDGSNFTLKIRSTKLEDSAMYFCASSEDYNEQFFGPGTRLTVL.

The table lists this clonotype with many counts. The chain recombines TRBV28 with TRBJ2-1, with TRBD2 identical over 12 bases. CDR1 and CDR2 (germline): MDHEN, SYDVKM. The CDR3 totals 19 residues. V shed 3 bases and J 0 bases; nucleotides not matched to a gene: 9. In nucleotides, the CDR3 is TGTGCCAGCAGTTTCCCCGGACTAGCGGGAAGAATCTCCTACAATGAGCAGTTCTTC. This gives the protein CASSFPGLAGRISYNEQFF.

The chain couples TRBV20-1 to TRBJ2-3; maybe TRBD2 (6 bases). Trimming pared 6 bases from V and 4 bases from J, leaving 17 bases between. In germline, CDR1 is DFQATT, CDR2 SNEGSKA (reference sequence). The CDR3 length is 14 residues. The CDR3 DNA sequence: TGCAGTGCCCCGGGGGTAGCCTACCCAGATACGCAGTATTTT. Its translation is CSAPGVAYPDTQYF.